The sequence of this TCR beta chain was determined in a study of cytotoxic CD8 clonotypes in ibrutinib-treated CLL. Overall study context: In all, around 10 patients were relapsed/refractory, roughly 15 were treatment-naive and roughly 18 were IGHV unmutated. Overall, some 25 responses were partial and 2 complete; following median approximately 65 months, roughly 15 patients stayed remitted and around twelve progressed. Samples yielded averages of approximately 260,000 productive templates and around 99,000 productive rearrangements.

Generated by immunoSEQ multiplex PCR, the TCRdb table keeps only in-frame clones and is missing some. The sample contains nearly 25,000 clones, 55% to 75% of which appear only once. The count of this clone is one. This CDR3 is built from 12 residues. The V gene's germline CDR1 is GTSNPN and CDR2 SVGIG (reference sequence). The clonotype comes from a human donor with chronic lymphocytic leukemia. This chain joins TRBV30 and TRBJ1-1; weak D call: TRBD1 (5 bases). Here the sequenced sample was PBMCs, taken after 12 months of ibrutinib treatment. The CDR3 nucleotides read TGTGGAGGGGATCTAGGAGGCACTGAAGCTTTCTTT. Protein product: CGGDLGGTEAFF.